A selection of T cell receptor beta chains follows, all from one sample in a study of identical twins. From the 5' RACE reads, TCRdb called clonotypes with MiXCR, one entry per CDR3 protein. The table has a few hundred thousand distinct CDR3 sequences, more than 9% seen once. The same data also went into a second study, on yellow fever vaccine responses in identical twins.

Sequencing was carried out using PBMCs. These receptors originate from a woman between 18 and 29 years old in good health. Both conserved end residues are part of each CDR3. A D gene is named only where the DNA matches it firmly. Size values are once, few and many counts, or a class for expanded clones, and some rows have none.

V	J	D	size	CDR3	DNA
TRBV12-3/TRBV12-4	TRBJ1-1	-	-	CASSLVRETEAFF	TGTGCCAGCAGTTTGGTACGGGAGACTGAAGCTTTCTTT
TRBV20-1	TRBJ1-2	TRBD1	-	CSARATGGGGYTF	TGCAGTGCTAGAGCTACAGGGGGTGGTGGCTACACCTTC
TRBV6-1	TRBJ2-5	TRBD2	few	CASRGGTSGSRETQYF	TGTGCCAGCAGGGGGGGGACTAGCGGGAGTCGTGAGACCCAGTACTTC
TRBV7-2	TRBJ2-2	TRBD1	-	CASRTGTVGVSGELFF	TGTGCCAGCAGAACCGGGACAGTGGGCGTCTCCGGGGAGCTGTTTTTT
TRBV20-1	TRBJ2-5	TRBD1	many	CSALDLLGTDQETQYF	TGCAGTGCCCTAGACCTACTGGGGACAGATCAAGAGACCCAGTACTTC
TRBV30	TRBJ2-7	TRBD1	-	CAWSTGQGGYEQYF	TGTGCCTGGAGTACGGGACAGGGGGGGTACGAGCAGTACTTC
TRBV4-3	TRBJ1-6	TRBD1	few	CASSRDRGTYNSPLHF	TGCGCCAGCAGCCGGGACAGGGGAACGTATAATTCACCCCTCCACTTT
TRBV5-1	TRBJ2-7	-	few	CASSLAPLSSYEQYF	TGCGCCAGCAGCTTGGCCCCCCTGAGCTCCTACGAGCAGTACTTC
TRBV20-1	TRBJ2-2	-	-	CSARARADSLAGELFF	TGCAGTGCTAGAGCCCGGGCGGACAGCCTGGCCGGAGAGCTGTTTTTT
TRBV12-3/TRBV12-4	TRBJ1-2	-	many	CASSSHRVLGDYGYTF	TGTGCCAGCAGTTCCCACAGGGTTCTTGGTGACTATGGCTACACCTTC
TRBV23-1	TRBJ2-7	-	few	CASSQSDSSSYEQYF	TGCGCCAGCAGTCAATCCGACAGCAGCTCCTACGAGCAGTACTTT
TRBV5-1	TRBJ1-1	-	few	CASTRTAISWYTEAFF	TGCGCCAGCACCCGGACCGCCATAAGTTGGTACACTGAAGCTTTCTTT
TRBV20-1	TRBJ2-1	TRBD1	-	CSARDLTGLNEQFF	TGCAGTGCTAGAGACCTGACAGGGCTAAACGAGCAGTTCTTC
TRBV19	TRBJ1-3	-	-	CASKEGMTGNTIYF	TGTGCCAGTAAAGAGGGAATGACTGGAAACACCATATATTTT
TRBV27	TRBJ1-5	-	-	CASSTRAFSNQPQHF	TGTGCCAGCAGTACCAGGGCTTTTAGCAATCAGCCCCAGCATTTT
TRBV12-3/TRBV12-4	TRBJ2-2	TRBD2	few	CASSAGVGELFF	TGTGCCAGCAGCGCGGGAGTGGGGGAGCTGTTTTTT
TRBV19	TRBJ2-6	-	many	CASTNAYGANVLTF	TGTGCCAGTACCAACGCCTACGGGGCCAACGTCCTGACTTTC
TRBV29-1	TRBJ2-1	-	many	CSVGRGGDEQFF	TGCAGCGTGGGCAGGGGGGGCGATGAGCAGTTCTTC
TRBV29-1	TRBJ2-1	TRBD1	-	CSVNRGTNEQFF	TGCAGCGTTAACAGGGGGACGAATGAGCAGTTCTTC
TRBV7-9	TRBJ2-3	TRBD2	few	CASSLVLRGGITDTQYF	TGTGCCAGCAGCTTAGTGCTTCGGGGGGGGATCACAGATACGCAGTATTTT
TRBV28	TRBJ2-4	TRBD2	-	CASSASGRAGDIQYF	TGTGCCAGCAGTGCAAGCGGGAGGGCCGGTGACATTCAGTACTTC
TRBV5-1	TRBJ2-2	TRBD2	few	CASSLLAGVPGELFF	TGCGCCAGCAGCTTGCTAGCGGGAGTTCCCGGGGAGCTGTTTTTT
TRBV24-1	TRBJ2-3	-	-	CATSDSGTRAIGDTQYF	TGTGCCACCAGTGATTCGGGTACTAGGGCAATAGGCGATACGCAGTATTTT
TRBV6-1	TRBJ2-1	TRBD2	few	CASSRTSASSYNEQFF	TGTGCCAGCAGTAGAACTAGCGCCAGCTCCTACAATGAGCAGTTCTTC
TRBV13	TRBJ2-1	TRBD2	few	CASSYGTSDNEQFF	TGTGCCAGCAGCTACGGGACTAGCGACAATGAGCAGTTCTTC